The rows below give T cell receptor beta chains drawn from one sample of a study of T cell responses to AZD1222 COVID-19 vaccine. TCRdb's table, derived via immunoSEQ multiplex PCR, lists solely in-frame clones and lacks some. The profile shows around 78,000 clones, roughly nine tenths of them singletons. The sample in question was peripheral blood, obtained 28 days after the second AZD1222 dose. Receptors originate from an adult who received the AZD1222 COVID-19 vaccine. Each CDR3 is given with its conserved first and last residue. The D gene is left open where the match is weak. Clone sizes are given selectively: once, few, many, or a class where the clone is expanded.

j_call d_call clone_size v_call cdr3_nt cdr3_aa
TRBJ1-4 TRBD1 once TRBV18 TGTGCCAGCTCACGTTCACAGGGGACTAATGAAAAACTGTTTTTT CASSRSQGTNEKLFF
TRBJ2-7 . . TRBV6-5 TGTGCCAGCAGTTACTCGGCAGGTTCCCTCTACGAGCAGTACTTC CASSYSAGSLYEQYF
TRBJ2-3 . . TRBV4-2 TGTGCCAGCAGCCAAGATATACTTGTAGGGTCTCAGGGACACACAGATACGCAGTATTTT CASSQDILVGSQGHTDTQYF
TRBJ2-3 . . TRBV24-1 TGTGCCACCGGAAATGAGAGGCTAGATACGCAGTATTTT CATGNERLDTQYF
TRBJ2-4 . . TRBV12-3/TRBV12-4 TGTGCCAGCACAGAGGGTCCGGGAAACATTCAGTACTTC CASTEGPGNIQYF
TRBJ2-1 TRBD2 . TRBV11-3 TGTGCCAGCAGCCTCGGGACTAGCGGGAGGAGCTACAATGAGCAGTTCTTC CASSLGTSGRSYNEQFF
TRBJ1-3 TRBD1 . TRBV2 TGTGCCAGCAGTGTGACAGGGACTGGAAACACCATATATTTT CASSVTGTGNTIYF
TRBJ2-1 . . TRBV6-5 TGTGCCAGCAGTTATCCGGGGGTTGATGAGCAGTTCTTC CASSYPGVDEQFF
TRBJ2-7 . . TRBV5-1 TGCGCCAGCAGCTTATCGCTCCCGTCCTACGAGCAGTACTTC CASSLSLPSYEQYF
TRBJ2-2 TRBD2 few TRBV5-4 TGTGCCAGCAGCGTAGGGACTAGCGGGGCGAACACCGGGGAGCTGTTTTTT CASSVGTSGANTGELFF
TRBJ2-1 . . TRBV5-6 TGTGCCAGCAGTGCCTTATCACTCCTCTCCTACAATGAGCAGTTCTTC CASSALSLLSYNEQFF
TRBJ2-1 . . TRBV9 TGTGCCAGCAGCGCCACCGGGACCAGACTCAATGAGCAGTTCTTC CASSATGTRLNEQFF
TRBJ2-3 . . TRBV4-3 TGCGCCAGCAGCCAAGTTGGGGGCGGGAGCACAGATACGCAGTATTTT CASSQVGGGSTDTQYF
TRBJ2-3 . . TRBV7-2 TGTGCCAGCAGCTTAGCGAGGGAAGCTAGCACAGATACGCAGTATTTT CASSLAREASTDTQYF
TRBJ2-3 . . TRBV4-3 TGCGCCAGCAGCCCGACCCTAGTTGATACGCAGTATTTT CASSPTLVDTQYF
TRBJ2-7 TRBD1 . TRBV18 TGTGCCAGCTCACCAGTATCCCAGGGGGCAGGAGAGCAGTACTTC CASSPVSQGAGEQYF
TRBJ1-5 . . TRBV2 TGTGCCAGCAGGCAGAGTTTCCAGGGGCAGCCCCAGCATTTT CASRQSFQGQPQHF
TRBJ1-1 . . TRBV5-6 TGTGCCAGCAGCTTACGGCCGCTACTGACGAACACTGAAGCTTTCTTT CASSLRPLLTNTEAFF
TRBJ2-2 . . TRBV12-3/TRBV12-4 TGTGCCAGCAGTTATTACACCGGGGAGCTGTTTTTT CASSYYTGELFF
TRBJ1-6 . . TRBV20-1 TGCAGTGCTAGTGTCAGTGAGGGGGATAATAATTCACCCCTCCACTTT CSASVSEGDNNSPLHF
TRBJ2-7 . once TRBV7-9 TGTGCCAGCAGCTTAGACAAGGGAGACGAGTACTTC CASSLDKGDEYF
TRBJ1-1 TRBD1 . TRBV7-3 TGTGCCAGCAGCTTGACAGGGGGTTTGAACACTGAAGCTTTCTTT CASSLTGGLNTEAFF
TRBJ1-2 . . TRBV12-3/TRBV12-4 TGTGCCAGCAGTTTTTCGAACTATGGCTACACCTTC CASSFSNYGYTF
TRBJ1-5 . . TRBV2 TGTGCCAGCAGTGAAGGTCCGGGAGCGATAGGCAATCAGCCCCAGCATTTT CASSEGPGAIGNQPQHF
TRBJ1-3 . . TRBV4-1 TGCGCCAGCAGCCATTCCCTCAATGCGAACTCTGGAAACACCATATATTTT CASSHSLNANSGNTIYF
TRBJ2-5 . . TRBV5-3 TGTGCCAGAAACGGCGGACAAGAGACCCAGTACTTC CARNGGQETQYF
TRBJ2-1 TRBD2 . TRBV7-3 TGTGCCAGCAGCTTAGTGGCGGGGGGGATCCGGGAGCAGTTCTTC CASSLVAGGIREQFF
TRBJ1-5 . . TRBV5-1 TGCGCCAGCTCCCGGACGGGGGAGAGCAATCAGCCCCAGCATTTT CASSRTGESNQPQHF
TRBJ1-5 . . TRBV5-1 TGCGCCAGCAGCTTGGAGGGGACGGAGAGCAATCAGCCCCAGCATTTT CASSLEGTESNQPQHF
TRBJ1-1 . . TRBV11-3 TGTGCCAGCAGGGCGCACACTGAAGCTTTCTTT CASRAHTEAFF
TRBJ1-4 . . TRBV27 TGTGCCAGCAGTCCCGCGGGTGAAAAACTGTTTTTT CASSPAGEKLFF
TRBJ1-1 . . TRBV6-5 TGTGCCAGCATAGGGGGGAACACTGAAGCTTTCTTT CASIGGNTEAFF
TRBJ1-1 . . TRBV9 TGTGCCAGCAGCGTAGTCGAGGCGTCAGAAGCTTTCTTT CASSVVEASEAFF
TRBJ1-5 . . TRBV5-1 TGCGCCAGCAGCATCAAACAGGGTCAGCCCCAGCATTTT CASSIKQGQPQHF